This is a list of T cell receptor beta chains from one sample in a study of identical twins' blood T cells. One entry per CDR3 protein results from TCRdb running MiXCR on the 5' RACE reads. Of a few hundred thousand distinct CDR3 sequences listed, around 30% were seen once; the top ten hold 5.5% to 6.5%. Source material: PBMCs. These receptors originate from a woman aged 18 to 49 in good health. Each CDR3 is given with its conserved first and last residue. Fields, in order: J gene, V gene, clone size, D gene, CDR3 protein, CDR3 DNA. A D gene is named only where the DNA matches it firmly. Size is stated for part of the rows, as once, few or many counts, or as a class when the clone is expanded.

j_call: TRBJ2-7
v_call: TRBV20-1
clone_size: -
d_call: -
cdr3_aa: CSASGLSRSEYEQYF
cdr3_nt: TGCAGTGCTAGTGGTCTCTCCAGGAGTGAATACGAGCAGTACTTC

j_call: TRBJ2-3
v_call: TRBV10-3
clone_size: -
d_call: -
cdr3_aa: CAISESLDPSDTQYF
cdr3_nt: TGTGCCATCAGTGAGTCCTTGGATCCCTCAGATACGCAGTATTTT

j_call: TRBJ1-1
v_call: TRBV25-1
clone_size: many
d_call: -
cdr3_aa: CASSELSEGSSTEAFF
cdr3_nt: TGTGCCAGCAGTGAATTATCGGAGGGGTCTTCAACTGAAGCTTTCTTT

j_call: TRBJ1-4
v_call: TRBV29-1
clone_size: few
d_call: -
cdr3_aa: CSVRQAPEKLFF
cdr3_nt: TGCAGCGTTCGACAGGCTCCCGAAAAACTGTTTTTT

j_call: TRBJ2-5
v_call: TRBV20-1
clone_size: -
d_call: -
cdr3_aa: CSARRESWGETQYF
cdr3_nt: TGCAGTGCTAGACGGGAGTCCTGGGGCGAGACCCAGTACTTC

j_call: TRBJ2-6
v_call: TRBV28
clone_size: -
d_call: -
cdr3_aa: CASSLPLGSGANVLTF
cdr3_nt: TGTGCCAGCAGCCTACCTCTAGGCTCTGGGGCCAACGTCCTGACTTTC

j_call: TRBJ2-1
v_call: TRBV29-1
clone_size: few
d_call: -
cdr3_aa: CSVVSGTNTYNGQFF
cdr3_nt: TGCAGCGTTGTATCCGGAACTAATACCTACAATGGGCAGTTCTTC

j_call: TRBJ2-7
v_call: TRBV20-1
clone_size: few
d_call: -
cdr3_aa: CSARRRIQLEQYF
cdr3_nt: TGCAGTGCTAGACGCCGAATTCAGCTTGAGCAGTACTTC

j_call: TRBJ2-3
v_call: TRBV15
clone_size: -
d_call: TRBD1
cdr3_aa: CATRTGTQGTDTQYF
cdr3_nt: TGTGCCACTAGGACAGGGACCCAAGGGACAGATACGCAGTATTTT

j_call: TRBJ2-7
v_call: TRBV20-1
clone_size: -
d_call: -
cdr3_aa: CSARQAREQYF
cdr3_nt: TGCAGTGCCAGACAAGCCCGCGAGCAGTACTTC

j_call: TRBJ1-3
v_call: TRBV29-1
clone_size: -
d_call: -
cdr3_aa: CSVLFLGSGNTIYF
cdr3_nt: TGCAGCGTTCTCTTCCTGGGGTCTGGAAACACCATATATTTT

j_call: TRBJ2-7
v_call: TRBV20-1
clone_size: few
d_call: -
cdr3_aa: CSARGVGDSYEQYF
cdr3_nt: TGCAGTGCTAGAGGGGTCGGGGACTCCTACGAGCAGTACTTC

j_call: TRBJ2-7
v_call: TRBV20-1
clone_size: -
d_call: TRBD2
cdr3_aa: CSAWDPGTSGTLYEQYF
cdr3_nt: TGCAGTGCTTGGGACCCCGGGACTAGCGGGACCTTATACGAGCAGTACTTC

j_call: TRBJ1-2
v_call: TRBV19
clone_size: -
d_call: -
cdr3_aa: CASSIFRTGRSYGYTF
cdr3_nt: TGTGCCAGTAGTATATTCCGGACGGGACGCAGTTATGGCTACACCTTC

j_call: TRBJ1-1
v_call: TRBV12-3/TRBV12-4
clone_size: -
d_call: -
cdr3_aa: CASSLFTQMNTEAFF
cdr3_nt: TGTGCCAGCAGTTTATTCACCCAAATGAACACTGAAGCTTTCTTT

j_call: TRBJ1-2
v_call: TRBV9
clone_size: few
d_call: -
cdr3_aa: CASSVLMGGTDGYTF
cdr3_nt: TGTGCCAGCAGCGTATTGATGGGGGGAACGGATGGCTACACCTTC

j_call: TRBJ2-2
v_call: TRBV12-3/TRBV12-4
clone_size: few
d_call: -
cdr3_aa: CASSWLGANTGELFF
cdr3_nt: TGTGCCAGCAGTTGGTTGGGGGCGAACACCGGGGAGCTGTTTTTT

j_call: TRBJ1-1
v_call: TRBV29-1
clone_size: few
d_call: -
cdr3_aa: CSGGQGFTEAFF
cdr3_nt: TGCAGCGGGGGGCAGGGGTTCACTGAAGCTTTCTTT

j_call: TRBJ1-5
v_call: TRBV12-3/TRBV12-4
clone_size: -
d_call: -
cdr3_aa: CASSMRMVGQTQPQHF
cdr3_nt: TGTGCCAGCAGCATGCGAATGGTTGGACAGACTCAGCCCCAGCATTTT

j_call: TRBJ2-7
v_call: TRBV5-1
clone_size: -
d_call: -
cdr3_aa: CASSLAGTSSYEQYF
cdr3_nt: TGCGCCAGCAGCTTAGCGGGCACCAGCTCCTACGAGCAGTACTTC

j_call: TRBJ2-7
v_call: TRBV7-9
clone_size: many
d_call: -
cdr3_aa: CASSSLGPSYEQYF
cdr3_nt: TGTGCCAGCAGCTCTCTCGGACCTTCCTACGAGCAGTACTTC

j_call: TRBJ2-7
v_call: TRBV10-3
clone_size: many
d_call: TRBD1
cdr3_aa: CAIRRTGGEYEQYF
cdr3_nt: TGTGCCATCAGACGGACAGGGGGCGAATACGAGCAGTACTTC

j_call: TRBJ2-7
v_call: TRBV20-1
clone_size: many
d_call: TRBD2
cdr3_aa: CSARTSALTQYF
cdr3_nt: TGCAGTGCTCGGACTAGCGCTTTAACGCAGTACTTC

j_call: TRBJ2-1
v_call: TRBV5-1
clone_size: -
d_call: -
cdr3_aa: CASSLTVDSYNEQFF
cdr3_nt: TGCGCCAGCAGCTTGACAGTAGACTCCTACAATGAGCAGTTCTTC

j_call: TRBJ1-5
v_call: TRBV5-1
clone_size: few
d_call: TRBD1
cdr3_aa: CASSLGDRHQPQHF
cdr3_nt: TGCGCCAGCAGCTTGGGGGACAGGCATCAGCCCCAGCATTTT

j_call: TRBJ1-3
v_call: TRBV5-5
clone_size: -
d_call: -
cdr3_aa: CASGREDSGNTIYF
cdr3_nt: TGTGCCAGTGGCAGGGAGGATTCAGGAAACACCATATATTTT

j_call: TRBJ2-1
v_call: TRBV5-1
clone_size: -
d_call: TRBD2
cdr3_aa: CASSLAAAGEYNEQFF
cdr3_nt: TGCGCCAGCAGCTTGGCGGCAGCGGGGGAATACAATGAGCAGTTCTTC

j_call: TRBJ2-1
v_call: TRBV11-2
clone_size: -
d_call: TRBD2
cdr3_aa: CASSSLSGGHVRNEQFF
cdr3_nt: TGTGCCAGCAGCTCTTTATCGGGGGGGCATGTTCGGAATGAGCAGTTCTTC

j_call: TRBJ2-1
v_call: TRBV4-3
clone_size: few
d_call: TRBD1
cdr3_aa: CASSQDSRDRVRNEQFF
cdr3_nt: TGCGCCAGCAGCCAAGATTCCCGGGACAGGGTACGCAATGAGCAGTTCTTC

j_call: TRBJ2-3
v_call: TRBV6-6
clone_size: -
d_call: -
cdr3_aa: CTSRVLSGTQYF
cdr3_nt: TGTACCAGCAGGGTCCTAAGTGGTACGCAGTATTTT

j_call: TRBJ2-1
v_call: TRBV12-5
clone_size: -
d_call: TRBD2
cdr3_aa: CASGLVPTSGSFGYNEQFF
cdr3_nt: TGTGCTAGTGGTTTGGTGCCTACTAGCGGGAGTTTTGGGTACAATGAGCAGTTCTTC

j_call: TRBJ2-2
v_call: TRBV27
clone_size: once
d_call: TRBD1
cdr3_aa: CASRSPGQGRTGELFF
cdr3_nt: TGTGCCAGCAGAAGTCCGGGACAGGGTCGAACCGGGGAGCTGTTTTTT

j_call: TRBJ2-3
v_call: TRBV10-3
clone_size: -
d_call: TRBD2
cdr3_aa: CAIRRLAGRTDTQYF
cdr3_nt: TGTGCCATCAGGCGACTAGCGGGACGCACAGATACGCAGTATTTT

j_call: TRBJ1-5
v_call: TRBV12-3/TRBV12-4
clone_size: many
d_call: -
cdr3_aa: CASSLGQPQHF
cdr3_nt: TGTGCCAGCAGTTTGGGGCAGCCCCAGCATTTT

j_call: TRBJ1-1
v_call: TRBV12-5
clone_size: few
d_call: -
cdr3_aa: CASGLYTEAFF
cdr3_nt: TGTGCTAGTGGTTTATACACTGAAGCTTTCTTT

j_call: TRBJ2-1
v_call: TRBV5-1
clone_size: -
d_call: -
cdr3_aa: CASSPFRGDNERFF
cdr3_nt: TGCGCCAGCAGCCCCTTTAGGGGCGACAATGAGCGGTTCTTC

j_call: TRBJ2-3
v_call: TRBV18
clone_size: few
d_call: TRBD1
cdr3_aa: CASSPGYRGQRTDTQYF
cdr3_nt: TGTGCCAGCTCACCAGGCTACAGGGGCCAGCGTACAGATACGCAGTATTTT

j_call: TRBJ1-1
v_call: TRBV29-1
clone_size: -
d_call: -
cdr3_aa: CSYGTLRNTEAFF
cdr3_nt: TGCAGCTACGGGACACTACGTAACACTGAAGCTTTCTTT

j_call: TRBJ2-7
v_call: TRBV10-3
clone_size: -
d_call: -
cdr3_aa: CAISDGAYEQYF
cdr3_nt: TGTGCCATCAGTGACGGTGCCTACGAGCAGTACTTC

j_call: TRBJ2-1
v_call: TRBV3-1
clone_size: -
d_call: -
cdr3_aa: CASSQFGGYNEQFF
cdr3_nt: TGTGCCAGCAGCCAATTCGGGGGCTACAATGAGCAGTTCTTC

j_call: TRBJ2-7
v_call: TRBV11-2
clone_size: -
d_call: -
cdr3_aa: CASSLPWLAAHDYEQYF
cdr3_nt: TGTGCCAGCAGCCTACCTTGGTTGGCAGCACATGACTACGAGCAGTACTTC

j_call: TRBJ2-3
v_call: TRBV15
clone_size: -
d_call: -
cdr3_aa: CATSIRGTDTQYF
cdr3_nt: TGTGCCACCAGCATCAGGGGCACAGATACGCAGTATTTT

j_call: TRBJ1-1
v_call: TRBV4-1
clone_size: few
d_call: -
cdr3_aa: CASSQVRIGSATEAFF
cdr3_nt: TGCGCCAGCAGCCAAGTCAGGATAGGGTCAGCCACTGAAGCTTTCTTT

j_call: TRBJ2-1
v_call: TRBV20-1
clone_size: -
d_call: TRBD2
cdr3_aa: CSAYRLAGYNEQFF
cdr3_nt: TGCAGTGCGTACCGACTAGCGGGATACAATGAGCAGTTCTTC

j_call: TRBJ2-5
v_call: TRBV6-5
clone_size: -
d_call: -
cdr3_aa: CASSYRNRRQETQYF
cdr3_nt: TGTGCCAGCAGTTACAGGAATAGAAGACAAGAGACCCAGTACTTC

j_call: TRBJ2-1
v_call: TRBV20-1
clone_size: -
d_call: -
cdr3_aa: CSARAPERSSYNEQFF
cdr3_nt: TGCAGTGCTAGAGCCCCTGAGCGGAGCTCCTACAATGAGCAGTTCTTC

j_call: TRBJ2-1
v_call: TRBV9
clone_size: few
d_call: TRBD1
cdr3_aa: CASSVVGQGAYNEQFF
cdr3_nt: TGTGCCAGCAGCGTAGTAGGCCAGGGGGCCTACAATGAGCAGTTCTTC

j_call: TRBJ2-1
v_call: TRBV9
clone_size: many
d_call: TRBD2
cdr3_aa: CASSHTTSGSYNEQFF
cdr3_nt: TGTGCCAGCAGCCACACGACTAGCGGGTCGTACAATGAGCAGTTCTTC

j_call: TRBJ1-2
v_call: TRBV7-2
clone_size: -
d_call: -
cdr3_aa: CASSSLRGYTF
cdr3_nt: TGTGCCAGCAGCTCCCTTCGTGGCTACACCTTC

j_call: TRBJ1-4
v_call: TRBV4-3
clone_size: few
d_call: -
cdr3_aa: CASSQGPGHNEKLFF
cdr3_nt: TGCGCCAGCAGCCAAGGACCGGGCCATAATGAAAAACTGTTTTTT

j_call: TRBJ1-1
v_call: TRBV4-2
clone_size: -
d_call: -
cdr3_aa: CASSKRRHDTEAFF
cdr3_nt: TGTGCCAGCAGCAAACGCCGACATGACACTGAAGCTTTCTTT